The text below deals with one T cell receptor (beta chain). These data belong to a study of blood T cell repertoires in COVID-19. Study in general: Both acute and convalescent COVID-19 samples were obtained from the United States, Italy and Spain. In each case, the material was cDNA or gDNA derived from T cells, B-cell-depleted T cells, or PBMCs.

As handled by the study authors: Amplified reference gene primers provided the basis for estimating nucleated cell counts. The repertoire was sequenced with immunoSEQ multiplex PCR; TCRdb's copy has only in-frame clones and lacks some. D and trimming were read from the DNA, whereas the V and J calls and clone size are those reported in that table. The data show around 300,000 clones, about four fifths seen once. The sequenced material came from peripheral blood. The receptor was isolated from a man aged 25-45 years with active or convalescent COVID-19.

Here the CDR3 DNA reads TGTGCCAGCAGCCCACCGAGGGTAGCGGGGGCCGCGAACACCGGGGAGCTGTTTTTT. Translation gives CASSPPRVAGAANTGELFF. This chain links TRBV4-2 with TRBJ2-2; 9 positions match TRBD2. The V gene's germline CDR1 is LGHNA and CDR2 YNFKEQ. The ends lost 4 bases at V and 0 bases at J; junction bases unmatched: 12. The CDR3 has 19 amino acids.